This T cell receptor beta chain was observed in a study of immune evolution from preneoplasia to lung adenocarcinoma. General study points: Top clone frequencies peaked in normal lung, apparently declining through invasive adenocarcinoma. Later-stage lesions appeared to have more T cells, more diversity, less clonality.

Only in-frame clones appear in the TCRdb table, and some are missing; sequencing was by immunoSEQ multiplex PCR. The table records some 3,500 clones, around three quarters of them present only once. The junction had 2 bases not matched to a gene; V was cut back by 4 bases and J by 8 bases. CDR3 length: 13 amino acids. The germline V gene encodes CDR1 SGHTA and CDR2 FQGNSA. This clone was seen just once. The antigen is undetermined. The sample was FFPE adjacent normal lung tissue. The receptor's source is a donor of 70 years or more with lung adenocarcinoma. V gene TRBV7-2 combines with J gene TRBJ1-4, with 9 bases lining up with TRBD1. DNA of the CDR3: TGTGCCAGCAGCTCGGACAGGGGAGAAAAACTGTTTTTT. It yields the protein CASSSDRGEKLFF.